A selection of T cell receptor beta chains follows, all from one sample in a study of blood T cell repertoires in COVID-19. Generated by immunoSEQ multiplex PCR, the TCRdb table keeps only in-frame clones and is missing some. The data show 250,000 to 300,000 clones, with around 85% seen just once and 5.1% held by the top ten. Material: peripheral blood. These receptors were obtained from a man aged 45-60 years with active or convalescent COVID-19. Each CDR3 is given with its conserved first and last residue. The D gene is left open where the match is weak. Clone size is stated in some rows and not others, as once, few, many or a class when expanded.

CDR3aa,CDR3nt,v_gene,len,abundance,j_gene,d_gene
CASHSEGPYNEQFF,TGTGCCAGCCACTCGGAGGGCCCCTACAATGAGCAGTTCTTC,TRBV28,14,.,TRBJ2-1,.
CASSHPGQLPYF,TGTGCCAGCAGCCACCCGGGACAGTTACCGTATTTT,TRBV7-3,12,.,TRBJ2-3,TRBD1
CASSLGQGFTYEQYF,TGTGCCAGCAGCTTGGGACAGGGTTTTACCTACGAGCAGTACTTC,TRBV7-2,15,.,TRBJ2-7,TRBD1
CASHPLIGGSAGNTIYF,TGTGCCAGCCACCCTTTGATCGGGGGGTCGGCTGGAAACACCATATATTTT,TRBV7-9,17,.,TRBJ1-3,.
CASTSSYEQYF,TGTGCCAGCACCTCGTCCTACGAGCAGTACTTC,TRBV6-5,11,.,TRBJ2-7,.
CASSLNSNTGELFF,TGTGCCAGCAGCTTAAACTCAAACACCGGGGAGCTGTTTTTT,TRBV11-2,14,.,TRBJ2-2,.
CASSYTQGPYEQYF,TGTGCCAGCAGTTATACTCAGGGTCCCTACGAGCAGTACTTC,TRBV6-2/TRBV6-3,14,.,TRBJ2-7,.
CASSVEQGSYGYTF,TGTGCCAGCAGTGTCGAACAGGGATCCTATGGCTACACCTTC,TRBV2,14,.,TRBJ1-2,.
CASSISGAGELFF,TGTGCCAGCAGCATTAGCGGCGCCGGGGAGCTGTTTTTT,TRBV3-1/TRBV3-2,13,.,TRBJ2-2,.
CASSTVPRGNTIYF,TGTGCCAGCAGTACCGTACCGCGGGGAAACACCATATATTTT,TRBV6-2/TRBV6-3,14,.,TRBJ1-3,.
CSAGLGGEMFF,TGCAGTGCTGGCCTCGGGGGGGAAATGTTCTTC,TRBV20-1,11,.,TRBJ2-1,TRBD2
CASAPAAFYEQYF,TGTGCCAGCGCCCCGGCAGCGTTCTACGAGCAGTACTTC,TRBV28,13,.,TRBJ2-7,.
CASSLGETTGEAFF,TGCGCCAGCAGCTTAGGGGAAACCACCGGTGAAGCTTTCTTT,TRBV5-1,14,.,TRBJ1-1,.
CASSQTGNTGELFF,TGTGCCAGCAGCCAGACAGGCAACACCGGGGAGCTGTTTTTT,TRBV7-9,14,.,TRBJ2-2,.
CASSQERGRSTEAFF,TGTGCCAGCAGCCAAGAGAGGGGGCGAAGCACTGAAGCTTTCTTT,TRBV4-2,15,.,TRBJ1-1,TRBD1
CASSFAGYGYTF,TGTGCCAGCAGCTTCGCGGGGTATGGCTACACCTTC,TRBV5-6,12,once,TRBJ1-2,.
CASSSGTSPHTDTQYF,TGTGCCAGCAGTTCAGGCACTTCGCCCCACACAGATACGCAGTATTTT,TRBV7-3,16,.,TRBJ2-3,.
CASSERGQGHEKLFF,TGTGCCAGCAGTGAAAGGGGACAGGGTCATGAAAAACTGTTTTTT,TRBV6-1,15,.,TRBJ1-4,TRBD1
CAWSPSHSGNTIYF,TGTGCCTGGAGCCCCAGTCACTCTGGAAACACCATATATTTT,TRBV30,14,.,TRBJ1-3,.
CASSSDTGAYGYTF,TGTGCCAGCAGCTCGGATACAGGGGCCTATGGCTACACCTTC,TRBV7-6,14,once,TRBJ1-2,TRBD1
CASSQTSAREDTQYF,TGTGCCAGCAGCCAAACTAGCGCGCGAGAAGATACGCAGTATTTT,TRBV7-2,15,.,TRBJ2-3,TRBD2
CASSSGQDQPQHF,TGTGCCAGCTCATCGGGACAGGATCAGCCCCAGCATTTT,TRBV18,13,.,TRBJ1-5,TRBD1